This TCR beta chain was obtained from a study of blood T cell repertoires in COVID-19. As for the study in general: Collection of acute and convalescent COVID-19 samples took place in the United States, Italy and Spain.

Sequencing used immunoSEQ multiplex PCR; TCRdb keeps in-frame clones, though not all of them. Of 250,000 to 350,000 clones in the sample, about nine tenths were seen once. This clone has just one count. This CDR3 is built from 15 residues. V gave up 6 bases and J gave up 7 bases, with 16 bases separating them. The germline V gene encodes CDR1 MNHEY and CDR2 SMNVEV (reference sequence). Sequencing used peripheral blood. This sequence originates from a woman between 50 and 59 years old who had recovered from COVID-19. The chain carries TRBV27 and TRBJ1-6, with a tentative D call TRBD1 (5 bases). CDR3 residues: CASRAQGSWNSPLHF. The CDR3 nucleotides are TGTGCCAGCAGGGCCCAGGGTTCGTGGAATTCACCCCTCCACTTT.